Sequencing of this TCR beta chain was carried out in a study of blood T cell repertoires in COVID-19. Study-level information: PBMCs, B-cell-depleted T cells, or T cells were the source of the cDNA or gDNA that made up the material.

CDR3 length: 11 amino acids. Germline CDR1 KGHSH, CDR2 LQKENI. Trimming cost V 5 bases and J 2 bases, with 3 bases left between them. Data came from immunoSEQ multiplex PCR; TCRdb stores just in-frame clones and leaves some out. The sample yields about 260,000 clones, over 75% seen once. The sequenced sample was peripheral blood. The chain has TRBV18 and TRBJ2-5; D unresolved. The sequence derives from a human donor in a cohort sampled during active COVID-19. CDR3 residues: CASSAQETQYF. CDR3 coding DNA: TGTGCCAGCTCAGCGCAAGAGACCCAGTACTTC.